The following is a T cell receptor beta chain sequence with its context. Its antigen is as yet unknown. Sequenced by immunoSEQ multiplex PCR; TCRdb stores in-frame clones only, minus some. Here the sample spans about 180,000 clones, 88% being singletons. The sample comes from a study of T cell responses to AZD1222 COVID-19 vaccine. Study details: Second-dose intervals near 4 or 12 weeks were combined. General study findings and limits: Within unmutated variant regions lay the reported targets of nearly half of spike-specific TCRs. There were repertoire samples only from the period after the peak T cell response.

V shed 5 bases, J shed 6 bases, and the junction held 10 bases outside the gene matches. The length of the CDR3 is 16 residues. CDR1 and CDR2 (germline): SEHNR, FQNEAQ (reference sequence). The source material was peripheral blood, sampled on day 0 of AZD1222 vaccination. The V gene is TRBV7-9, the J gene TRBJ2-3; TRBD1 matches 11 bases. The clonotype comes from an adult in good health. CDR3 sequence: CASSLPRTGGGDTQYF. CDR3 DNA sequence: TGTGCCAGCAGCCTCCCAAGGACAGGGGGCGGGGATACGCAGTATTTT.